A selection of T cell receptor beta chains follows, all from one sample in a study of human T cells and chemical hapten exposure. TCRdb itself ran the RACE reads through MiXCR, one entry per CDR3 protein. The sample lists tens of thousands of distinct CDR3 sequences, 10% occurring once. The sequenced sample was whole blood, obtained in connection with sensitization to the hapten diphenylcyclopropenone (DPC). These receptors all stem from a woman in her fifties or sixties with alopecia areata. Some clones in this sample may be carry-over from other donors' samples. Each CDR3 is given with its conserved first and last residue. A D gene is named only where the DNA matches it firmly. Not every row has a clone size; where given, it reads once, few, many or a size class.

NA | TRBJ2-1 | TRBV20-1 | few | CSALLPLQGLNEQFF | TGCAGTGCCTTATTACCCCTACAGGGTCTAAATGAGCAGTTCTTC
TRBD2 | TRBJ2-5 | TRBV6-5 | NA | CASSRLAAQETQYF | TGTGCCAGCAGTCGACTAGCGGCCCAAGAGACCCAGTACTTC
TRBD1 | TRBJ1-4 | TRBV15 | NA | CATSRALGQVREKLFF | TGTGCCACCAGCAGAGCTCTCGGACAGGTTAGGGAAAAACTGTTTTTT
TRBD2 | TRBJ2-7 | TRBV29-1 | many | CSVDGPSGGEQYF | TGCAGCGTTGATGGGCCCTCGGGGGGCGAGCAGTACTTC
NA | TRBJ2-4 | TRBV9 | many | CASSVGTLSKNIQYF | TGTGCCAGCAGCGTTGGGACCCTATCCAAAAACATTCAGTACTTC
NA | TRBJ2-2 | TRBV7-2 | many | CASSPWRGAIPGELFF | TGTGCCAGCAGCCCCTGGAGGGGCGCGATCCCCGGGGAGCTGTTTTTT
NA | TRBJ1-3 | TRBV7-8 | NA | CASSLTGQRSGNTIYF | TGTGCCAGCAGCTTAACGGGACAAAGATCTGGAAACACCATATATTTT
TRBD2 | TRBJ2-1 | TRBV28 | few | CASRMTSGFYNEQFF | TGTGCCAGCAGAATGACTAGCGGGTTCTACAATGAGCAGTTCTTC
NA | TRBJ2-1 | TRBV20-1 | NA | CSASYNEQFF | TGCAGTGCATCATACAATGAGCAGTTCTTC
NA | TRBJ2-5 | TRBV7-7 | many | CASSLVLGLGTQYF | TGTGCCAGCAGCTTAGTGCTGGGTTTAGGGACCCAGTACTTC
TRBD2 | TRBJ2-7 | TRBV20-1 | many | CSARLAGPVTYEQYF | TGCAGTGCAAGACTAGCGGGGCCCGTCACCTACGAGCAGTACTTC
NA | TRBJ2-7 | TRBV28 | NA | CASNLPGSSYEQYF | TGTGCCAGCAACCTGCCCGGTAGCTCCTACGAGCAGTACTTC
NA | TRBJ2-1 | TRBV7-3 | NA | CASSLQVTGLNEQFF | TGTGCCAGCAGCTTACAGGTCACCGGGTTGAATGAGCAGTTCTTC
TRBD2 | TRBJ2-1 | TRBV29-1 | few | CSVLLAERYNEQFF | TGCAGCGTACTTCTAGCGGAGAGATACAATGAGCAGTTCTTC
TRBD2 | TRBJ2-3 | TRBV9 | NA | CASTEGGGSLTDTQYF | TGTGCCAGCACAGAAGGAGGCGGGAGCCTCACAGATACGCAGTATTTT
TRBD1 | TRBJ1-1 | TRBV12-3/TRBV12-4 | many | CASRSGTVWNTEAFF | TGTGCCAGCAGATCCGGGACAGTTTGGAACACTGAAGCTTTCTTT
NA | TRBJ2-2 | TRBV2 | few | CASRADTGELFF | TGTGCCAGCAGGGCCGACACCGGGGAGCTGTTTTTT
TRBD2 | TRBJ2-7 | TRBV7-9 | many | CASSPGGSYEQYF | TGTGCCAGCAGCCCGGGGGGTTCCTACGAGCAGTACTTC
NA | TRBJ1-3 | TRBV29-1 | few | CSVQGQVSGNTIYF | TGCAGCGTTCAGGGGCAGGTCTCTGGAAACACCATATATTTT
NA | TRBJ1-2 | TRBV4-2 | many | CASSQVIGQWIDYGYTF | TGTGCCAGCAGCCAAGTAATAGGGCAGTGGATCGACTATGGCTACACCTTC
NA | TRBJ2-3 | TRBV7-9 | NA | CASSFGFSGTDTQYF | TGTGCCAGCAGCTTCGGGTTCTCTGGCACAGATACGCAGTATTTT
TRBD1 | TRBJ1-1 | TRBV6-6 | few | CASRPMGQGANTEAFF | TGTGCCAGCAGACCGATGGGACAGGGGGCGAACACTGAAGCTTTCTTT
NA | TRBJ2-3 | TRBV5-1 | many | CASSLDVGTDTQYF | TGCGCCAGCAGCTTGGACGTGGGCACAGATACGCAGTATTTT
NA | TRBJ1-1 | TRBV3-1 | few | CASSPREITEAFF | TGTGCCAGCAGCCCCCGTGAGATCACTGAAGCTTTCTTT
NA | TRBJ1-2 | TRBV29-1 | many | CSVEDMGAQANYGYTF | TGCAGCGTTGAAGATATGGGGGCCCAAGCTAACTATGGCTACACCTTC
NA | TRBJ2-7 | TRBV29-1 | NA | CSVLDGTYEQYF | TGCAGCGTTCTGGATGGAACCTACGAGCAGTACTTC
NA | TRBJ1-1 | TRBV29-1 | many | CSLGVGAGEAFF | TGCAGCCTAGGGGTTGGTGCAGGTGAAGCTTTCTTT
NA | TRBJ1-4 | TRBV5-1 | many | CASSLEVQGGEKLFF | TGCGCCAGCAGCTTGGAAGTTCAGGGTGGCGAAAAACTGTTTTTT
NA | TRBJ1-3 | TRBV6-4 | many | CASSDETSGNTIYF | TGTGCCAGCAGTGACGAAACATCTGGAAACACCATATATTTT
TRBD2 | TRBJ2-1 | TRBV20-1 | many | CSVKGASGRNEQFF | TGCAGTGTCAAGGGGGCTAGCGGGAGAAATGAGCAGTTCTTC
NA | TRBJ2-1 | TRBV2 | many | CASSEVRVNEQFF | TGTGCCAGCAGTGAAGTCAGGGTCAATGAGCAGTTCTTC
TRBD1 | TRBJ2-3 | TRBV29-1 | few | CSVAGTGADTQYF | TGCAGCGTGGCCGGGACAGGGGCAGATACGCAGTATTTT
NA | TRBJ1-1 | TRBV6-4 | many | CASSERDGGEAFF | TGTGCCAGCAGTGAAAGGGACGGGGGTGAAGCTTTCTTT
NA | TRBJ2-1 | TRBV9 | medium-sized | CAAGAPSVLGQFF | TGTGCCGCCGGAGCACCCTCGGTTTTGGGGCAGTTCTTC
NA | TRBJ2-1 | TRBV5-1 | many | CASGHGQRSYNEQFF | TGCGCCAGCGGGCATGGACAACGCTCCTACAATGAGCAGTTCTTC
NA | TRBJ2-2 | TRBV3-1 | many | CASSLHRAHGELFF | TGTGCCAGCAGCCTCCACAGGGCGCACGGGGAGCTGTTTTTT
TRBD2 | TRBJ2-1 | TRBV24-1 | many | CATRASGGEQFF | TGTGCCACCAGGGCTAGCGGCGGTGAGCAGTTCTTC
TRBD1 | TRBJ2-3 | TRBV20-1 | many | CSARAGQGIDTQYF | TGCAGTGCTAGAGCGGGACAGGGGATAGATACGCAGTATTTT
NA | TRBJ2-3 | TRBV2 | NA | CASSEPDTQYF | TGTGCCAGCAGTGAACCGGATACGCAGTATTTT
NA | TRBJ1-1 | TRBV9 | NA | CASSVGGTNTEAFF | TGTGCCAGCAGCGTCGGCGGGACCAACACTGAAGCTTTCTTT
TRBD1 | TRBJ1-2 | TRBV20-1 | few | CSARTGPNYGYTF | TGCAGTGCAAGGACAGGTCCTAACTATGGCTACACCTTC
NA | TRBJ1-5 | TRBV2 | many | CASRPLIDGQPQHF | TGTGCCAGCAGGCCCCTGATAGACGGTCAGCCCCAGCATTTT
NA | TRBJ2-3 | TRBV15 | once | CATSRDPGDTQYF | TGTGCCACCAGCAGAGATCCGGGAGATACGCAGTATTTT
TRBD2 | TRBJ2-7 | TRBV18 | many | CASSPELAGVSTSYEQYF | TGTGCCAGCTCACCGGAACTAGCGGGAGTCTCCACCTCCTACGAGCAGTACTTC
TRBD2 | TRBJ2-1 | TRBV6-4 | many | CASSGTSGSHNEQFF | TGTGCCAGCAGTGGGACTAGCGGGAGTCACAATGAGCAGTTCTTC
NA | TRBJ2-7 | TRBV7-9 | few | CASSFDSSYEQYF | TGTGCCAGCAGCTTTGACAGTTCCTACGAGCAGTACTTC
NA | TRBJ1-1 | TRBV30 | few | CAWSLRGRDTEAFF | TGTGCCTGGAGTCTAAGGGGCAGGGACACTGAAGCTTTCTTT
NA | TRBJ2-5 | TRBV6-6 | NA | CASSPPNPVETQYF | TGTGCCAGCAGTCCCCCAAATCCGGTTGAGACCCAGTACTTC
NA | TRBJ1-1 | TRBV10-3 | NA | CAISESILGGTEAFF | TGTGCCATCAGTGAGTCTATTCTGGGGGGCACTGAAGCTTTCTTT
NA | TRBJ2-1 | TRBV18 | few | CASSPPLDPVGAEQFF | TGTGCCAGCTCACCACCGTTGGACCCCGTAGGGGCTGAGCAGTTCTTC